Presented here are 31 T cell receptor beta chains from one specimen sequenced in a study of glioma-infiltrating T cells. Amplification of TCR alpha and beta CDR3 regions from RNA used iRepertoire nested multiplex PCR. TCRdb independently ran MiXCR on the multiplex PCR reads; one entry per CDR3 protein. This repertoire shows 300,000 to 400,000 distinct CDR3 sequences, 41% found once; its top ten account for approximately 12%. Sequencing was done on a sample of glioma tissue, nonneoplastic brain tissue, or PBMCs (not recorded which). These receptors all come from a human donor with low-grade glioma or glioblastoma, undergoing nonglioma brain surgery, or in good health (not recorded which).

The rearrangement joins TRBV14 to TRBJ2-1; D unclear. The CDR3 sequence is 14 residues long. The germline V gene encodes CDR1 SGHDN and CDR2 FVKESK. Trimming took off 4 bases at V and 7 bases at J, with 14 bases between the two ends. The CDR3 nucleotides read TGTGCCAGCAGCCGATTTGGACGGGCAAATGAGCAGTTCTTC. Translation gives CASSRFGRANEQFF.

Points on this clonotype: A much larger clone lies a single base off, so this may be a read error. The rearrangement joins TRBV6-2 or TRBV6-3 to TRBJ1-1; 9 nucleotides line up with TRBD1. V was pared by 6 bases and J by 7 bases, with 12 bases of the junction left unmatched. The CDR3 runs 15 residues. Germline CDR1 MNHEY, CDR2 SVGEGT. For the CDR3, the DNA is TGTGCCAGCAGATTCAACGACAGGGGGGCCAGTGAAGCTTTCTTT. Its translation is CASRFNDRGASEAFF.

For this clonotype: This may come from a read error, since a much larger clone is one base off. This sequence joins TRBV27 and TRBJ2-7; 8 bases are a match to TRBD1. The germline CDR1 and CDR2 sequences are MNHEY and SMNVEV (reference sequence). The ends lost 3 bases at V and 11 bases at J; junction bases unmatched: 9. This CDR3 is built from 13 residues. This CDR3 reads CASSFLGQGRKYF. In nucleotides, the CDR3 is TGTGCCAGCAGTTTCCTCGGACAGGGTAGGAAGTACTTC.

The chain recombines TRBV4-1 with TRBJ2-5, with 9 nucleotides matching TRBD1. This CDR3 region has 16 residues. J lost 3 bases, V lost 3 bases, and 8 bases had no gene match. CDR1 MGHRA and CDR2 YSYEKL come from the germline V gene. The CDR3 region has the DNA TGCGCCAGCAGCCATGTCGGGACAGGGAAAGAAGAGACCCAGTACTTC. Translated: CASSHVGTGKEETQYF.

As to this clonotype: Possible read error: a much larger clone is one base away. Written as DNA, the CDR3 is TGTGCCAGCAGGAACACTGGAGCTTCCTTT. Residues: CASRNTGASF. This sequence joins TRBV28 and TRBJ1-1, with no clear D. The germline CDR1 and CDR2 sequences are MDHEN and SYDVKM. The CDR3 is 10 residues long.

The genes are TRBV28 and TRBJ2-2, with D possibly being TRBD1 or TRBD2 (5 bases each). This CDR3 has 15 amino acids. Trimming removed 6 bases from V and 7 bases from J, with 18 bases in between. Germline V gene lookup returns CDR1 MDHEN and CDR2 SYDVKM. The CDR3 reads CASSRFGTSDGELFF. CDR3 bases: TGTGCCAGCAGCCGATTCGGGACGTCTGACGGGGAGCTGTTTTTT. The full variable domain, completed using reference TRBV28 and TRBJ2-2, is DVKVTQSSRYLVKRTGEKVFLECVQDMDHENMFWYRQDPGLGLRLIYFSYDVKMKEKGDIPEGYSVSREKKERFSLILESASTNQTSMYLCASSRFGTSDGELFFGEGSRLTVL.

In DNA, the CDR3 is TGTGCCAGCAGCCCACCAACAGGTCCTTCAGAGACCCAGTACTTC. This sequence encodes CASSPPTGPSETQYF. The rearrangement joins TRBV7-9 to TRBJ2-5, with D perhaps matching TRBD1 (5 bases). This CDR3 has 15 residues. V shed 5 bases and J shed 4 bases, with 17 bases lying between them. The germline CDR1 and CDR2 sequences are SEHNR and FQNEAQ (reference sequence).

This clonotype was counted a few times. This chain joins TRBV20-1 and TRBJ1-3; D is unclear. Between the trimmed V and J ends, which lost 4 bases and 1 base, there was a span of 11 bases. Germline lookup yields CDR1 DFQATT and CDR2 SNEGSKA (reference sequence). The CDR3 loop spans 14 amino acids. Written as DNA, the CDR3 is TGCAGTGCTACAAGATTCATTTCTGGAAACACCATATATTTT. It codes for CSATRFISGNTIYF.

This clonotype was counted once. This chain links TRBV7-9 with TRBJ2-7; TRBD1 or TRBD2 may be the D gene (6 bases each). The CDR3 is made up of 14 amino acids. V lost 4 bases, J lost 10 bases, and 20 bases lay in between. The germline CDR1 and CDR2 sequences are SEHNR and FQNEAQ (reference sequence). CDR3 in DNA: TGTGCCAGCAGCTCGGGGGCAGGCCAGGTCGATCAGTACTTC. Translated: CASSSGAGQVDQYF.

The CDR3 DNA reads TGTGCCACCAGGGCGGGTGGCACAGATACGCAGTATTTT. Translation: CATRAGGTDTQYF. The rearrangement uses TRBV24-1 and TRBJ2-3; a weak D match, TRBD2 (5 bases). The CDR3 loop spans 13 amino acids. The V and J ends lost 7 bases and 1 base respectively, with 8 bases between them. Germline CDR1 and CDR2: KGHDR and SFDVKD.

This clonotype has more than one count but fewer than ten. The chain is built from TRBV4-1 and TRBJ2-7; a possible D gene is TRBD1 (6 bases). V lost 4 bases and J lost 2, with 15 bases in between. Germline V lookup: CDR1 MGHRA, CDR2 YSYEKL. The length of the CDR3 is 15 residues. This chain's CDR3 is CASSLHDRLAYEQYF. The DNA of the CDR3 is TGCGCCAGCAGCCTTCACGACAGGTTAGCCTACGAGCAGTACTTC.

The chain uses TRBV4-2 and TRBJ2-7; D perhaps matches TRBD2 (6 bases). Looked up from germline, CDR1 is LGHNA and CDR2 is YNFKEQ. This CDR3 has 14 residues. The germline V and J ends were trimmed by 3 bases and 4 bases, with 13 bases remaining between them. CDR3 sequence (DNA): TGTGCCAGCAGCCAGCTCGGACTACAATACGAGCAGTACTTC. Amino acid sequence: CASSQLGLQYEQYF.

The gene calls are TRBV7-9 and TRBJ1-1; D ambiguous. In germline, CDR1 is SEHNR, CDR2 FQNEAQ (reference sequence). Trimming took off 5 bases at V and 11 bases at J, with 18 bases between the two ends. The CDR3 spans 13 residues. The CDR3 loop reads CASSVLGEGTAFF. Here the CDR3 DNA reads TGTGCCAGCAGCGTACTAGGAGAGGGTACGGCTTTCTTT.

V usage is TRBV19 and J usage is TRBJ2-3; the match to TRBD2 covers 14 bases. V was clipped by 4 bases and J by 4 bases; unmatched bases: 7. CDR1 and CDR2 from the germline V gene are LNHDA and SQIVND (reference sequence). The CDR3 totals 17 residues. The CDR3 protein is CASSKGTSGSRSDTQYF. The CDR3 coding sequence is TGTGCCAGTAGTAAGGGGACTAGCGGGAGTAGGTCAGATACGCAGTATTTT. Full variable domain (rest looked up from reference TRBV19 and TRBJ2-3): DGGITQSPKYLFRKEGQNVTLSCEQNLNHDAMYWYRQDPGQGLRLIYYSQIVNDFQKGDIAEGYSVSREKKESFPLTVTSAQKNPTAFYLCASSKGTSGSRSDTQYFGPGTRLTVL.

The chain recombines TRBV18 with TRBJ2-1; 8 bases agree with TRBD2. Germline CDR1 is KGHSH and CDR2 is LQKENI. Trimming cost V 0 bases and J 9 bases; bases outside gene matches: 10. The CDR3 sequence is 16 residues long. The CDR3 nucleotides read TGTGCCAGCTCACCACCGGCTAGCGGGCCAGCGGGTGAGCAGTTCTTC. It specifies CASSPPASGPAGEQFF.

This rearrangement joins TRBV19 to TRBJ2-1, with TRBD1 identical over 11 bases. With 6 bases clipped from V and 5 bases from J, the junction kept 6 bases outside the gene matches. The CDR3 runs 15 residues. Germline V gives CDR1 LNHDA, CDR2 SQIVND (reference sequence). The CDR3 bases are TGTGCCAGTAGATTCCGGGACAGGGGGAACAATGAGCAGTTCTTC. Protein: CASRFRDRGNNEQFF.

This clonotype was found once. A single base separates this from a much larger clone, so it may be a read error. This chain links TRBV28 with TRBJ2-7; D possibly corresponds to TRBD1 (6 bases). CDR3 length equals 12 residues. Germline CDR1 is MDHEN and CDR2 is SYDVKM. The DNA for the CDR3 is TGTGCCACCCGGGACACCCCCTACGAGCAGTGCTTC. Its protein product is CATRDTPYEQCF. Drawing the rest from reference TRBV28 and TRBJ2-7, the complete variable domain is DVKVTQSSRYLVKRTGEKVFLECVQDMDHENMFWYRQDPGLGLRLIYFSYDVKMKEKGDIPEGYSVSREKKERFSLILESASTNQTSMYLCATRDTPYEQCFGPGTRLTVT.

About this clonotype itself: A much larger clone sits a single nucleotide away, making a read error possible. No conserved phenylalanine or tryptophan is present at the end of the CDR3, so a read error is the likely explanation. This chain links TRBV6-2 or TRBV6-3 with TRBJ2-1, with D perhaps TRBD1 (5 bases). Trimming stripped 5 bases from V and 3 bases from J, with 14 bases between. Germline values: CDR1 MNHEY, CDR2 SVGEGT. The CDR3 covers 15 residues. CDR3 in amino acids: CASSVETEVYNEQFS. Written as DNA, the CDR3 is TGTGCCAGCAGTGTGGAGACAGAGGTCTACAATGAGCAGTTCTCC.

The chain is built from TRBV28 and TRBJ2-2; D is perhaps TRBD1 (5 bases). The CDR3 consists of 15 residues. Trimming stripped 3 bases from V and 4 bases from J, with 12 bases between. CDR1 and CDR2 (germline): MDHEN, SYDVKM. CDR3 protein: CASSFRQGSTGELFF. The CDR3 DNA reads TGTGCCAGCAGTTTCAGGCAGGGTTCCACCGGGGAGCTGTTTTTT.

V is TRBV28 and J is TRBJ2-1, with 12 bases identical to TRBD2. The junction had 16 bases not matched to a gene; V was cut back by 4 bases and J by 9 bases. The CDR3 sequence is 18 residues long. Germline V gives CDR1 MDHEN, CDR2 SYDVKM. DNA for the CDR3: TGTGCCAGCAGTTCCTCCCTTCTAGCGGGAGGGCCTGATGGTGAGCAGTTCTTC. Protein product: CASSSSLLAGGPDGEQFF.

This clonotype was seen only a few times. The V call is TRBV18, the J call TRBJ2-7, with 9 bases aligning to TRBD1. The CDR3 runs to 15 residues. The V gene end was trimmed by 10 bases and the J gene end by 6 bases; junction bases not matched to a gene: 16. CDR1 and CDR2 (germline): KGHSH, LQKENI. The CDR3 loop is CATSISGTGLSEQYF. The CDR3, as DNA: TGTGCCACCTCCATCTCCGGGACAGGGTTGAGCGAGCAGTACTTC.

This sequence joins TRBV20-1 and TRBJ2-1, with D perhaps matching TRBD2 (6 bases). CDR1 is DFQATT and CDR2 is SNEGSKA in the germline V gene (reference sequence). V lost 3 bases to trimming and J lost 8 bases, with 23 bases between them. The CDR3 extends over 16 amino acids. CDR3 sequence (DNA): TGCAGTGCTAGTTTGGCGGAGCGGAACCGCGGGGATGAGCAGTTCTTC. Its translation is CSASLAERNRGDEQFF.

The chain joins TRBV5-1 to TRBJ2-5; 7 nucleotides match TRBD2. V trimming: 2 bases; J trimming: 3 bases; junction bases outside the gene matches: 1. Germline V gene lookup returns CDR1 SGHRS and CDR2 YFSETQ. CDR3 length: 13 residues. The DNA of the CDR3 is TGCGCCAGCAGCTTTGCGGGAGAAGAGACCCAGTACTTC. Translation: CASSFAGEETQYF.

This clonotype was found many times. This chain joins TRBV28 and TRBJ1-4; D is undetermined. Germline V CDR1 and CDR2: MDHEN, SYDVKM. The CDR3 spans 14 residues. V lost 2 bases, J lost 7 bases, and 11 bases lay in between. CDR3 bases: TGTGCCAGCAGTTTACGGATTATTGGTGAAAAACTGTTTTTT. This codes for CASSLRIIGEKLFF.

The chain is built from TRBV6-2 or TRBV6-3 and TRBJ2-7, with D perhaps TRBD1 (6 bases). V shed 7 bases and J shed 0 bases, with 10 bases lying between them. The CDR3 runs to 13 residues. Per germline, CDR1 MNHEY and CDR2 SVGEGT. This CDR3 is CASIDRTSYEQYF. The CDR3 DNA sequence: TGTGCCAGCATAGACAGGACCTCCTACGAGCAGTACTTC.

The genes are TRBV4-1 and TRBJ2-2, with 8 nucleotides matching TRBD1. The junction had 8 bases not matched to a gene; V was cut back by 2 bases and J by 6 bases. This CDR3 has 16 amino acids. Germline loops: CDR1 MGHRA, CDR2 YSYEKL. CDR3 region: CASSQIPQGAAGELFF. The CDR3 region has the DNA TGCGCCAGCAGCCAAATCCCGCAGGGGGCAGCCGGGGAGCTGTTTTTT.

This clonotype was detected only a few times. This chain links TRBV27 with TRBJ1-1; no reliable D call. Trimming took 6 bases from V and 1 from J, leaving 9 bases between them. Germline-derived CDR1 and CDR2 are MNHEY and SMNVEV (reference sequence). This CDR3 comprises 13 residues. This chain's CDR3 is CASSALRNTEAFF. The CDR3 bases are TGTGCCAGCAGCGCCCTCCGGAACACTGAAGCTTTCTTT.

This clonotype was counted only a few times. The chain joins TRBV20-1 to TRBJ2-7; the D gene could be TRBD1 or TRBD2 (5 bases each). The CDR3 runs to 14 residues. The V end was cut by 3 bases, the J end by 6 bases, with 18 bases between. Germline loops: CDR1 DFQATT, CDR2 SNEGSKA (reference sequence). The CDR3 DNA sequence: TGCAGTGCTAGGCGTGGGGGTCTTCCCTCCGAGCAGTACTTC. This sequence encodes CSARRGGLPSEQYF.

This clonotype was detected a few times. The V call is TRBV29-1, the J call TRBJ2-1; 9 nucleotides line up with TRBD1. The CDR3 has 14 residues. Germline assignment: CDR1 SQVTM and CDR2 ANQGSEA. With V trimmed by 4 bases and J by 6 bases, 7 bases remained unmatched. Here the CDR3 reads CSVGSLTGGNEQFF. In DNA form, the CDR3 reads TGCAGCGTTGGATCGCTGACAGGGGGCAATGAGCAGTTCTTC.

This CDR3 reads CASREIAGAAGNEQFF. In DNA form, the CDR3 reads TGTGCCAGCAGAGAAATAGCGGGAGCGGCGGGCAATGAGCAGTTCTTC. This chain uses TRBV28 with TRBJ2-1, with TRBD2 identical over 9 bases. V lost 6 bases to trimming and J lost 6 bases; unmatched junction nucleotides: 12. Germline assignment: CDR1 MDHEN and CDR2 SYDVKM. The CDR3 runs 16 residues.

The CDR3 region has the DNA TGTGCCAGCAGCCCTCAAGCGAGCTCCTACAATGAGCAGTTCTTC. It codes for CASSPQASSYNEQFF. The V gene is TRBV7-9, the J gene TRBJ2-1; D not certain. The CDR3 is 15 residues long. Trimming removed 5 bases from V and 0 bases from J, with 11 bases in between. CDR1 is SEHNR, CDR2 FQNEAQ, per germline (reference sequence).